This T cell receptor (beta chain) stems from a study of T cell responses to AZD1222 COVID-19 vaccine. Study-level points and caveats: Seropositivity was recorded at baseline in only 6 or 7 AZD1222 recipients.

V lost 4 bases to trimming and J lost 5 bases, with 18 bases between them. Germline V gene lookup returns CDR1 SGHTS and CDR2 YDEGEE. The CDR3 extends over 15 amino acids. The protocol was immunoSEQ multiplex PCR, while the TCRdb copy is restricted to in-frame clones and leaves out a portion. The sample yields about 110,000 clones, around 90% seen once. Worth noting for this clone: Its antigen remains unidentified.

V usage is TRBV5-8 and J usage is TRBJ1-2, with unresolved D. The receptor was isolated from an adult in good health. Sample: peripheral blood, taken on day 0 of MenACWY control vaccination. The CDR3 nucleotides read TGTGCCAGCAGCCCTGGTGTCGGAGACCAATATGGCTACACCTTC. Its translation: CASSPGVGDQYGYTF. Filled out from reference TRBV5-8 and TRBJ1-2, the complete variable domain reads EAGVTQSPTHLIKTRGQQATLRCSPISGHTSVYWYQQALGLGLQFLLWYDEGEERNRGNFPPRFSGRQFPNYSSELNVNALELEDSALYLCASSPGVGDQYGYTFGSGTRLTVV.